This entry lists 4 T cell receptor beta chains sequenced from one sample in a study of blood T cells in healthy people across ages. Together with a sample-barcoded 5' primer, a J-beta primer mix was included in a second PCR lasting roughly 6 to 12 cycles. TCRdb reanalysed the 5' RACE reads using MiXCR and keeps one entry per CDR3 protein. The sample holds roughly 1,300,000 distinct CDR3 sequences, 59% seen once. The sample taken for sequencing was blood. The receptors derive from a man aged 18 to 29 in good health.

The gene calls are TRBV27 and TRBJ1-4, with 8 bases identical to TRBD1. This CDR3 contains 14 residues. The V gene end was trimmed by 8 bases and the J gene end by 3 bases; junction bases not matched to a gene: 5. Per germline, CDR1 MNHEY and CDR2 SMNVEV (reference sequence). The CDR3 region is CASSDRGANEKLFF. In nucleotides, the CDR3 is TGTGCCAGCTCCGACAGGGGTGCTAATGAAAAACTGTTTTTT.

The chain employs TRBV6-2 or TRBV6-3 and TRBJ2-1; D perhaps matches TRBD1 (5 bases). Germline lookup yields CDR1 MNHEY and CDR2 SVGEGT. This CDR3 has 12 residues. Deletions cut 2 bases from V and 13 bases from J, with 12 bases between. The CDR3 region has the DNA TGTGCCAGCAGTTACCCAGGGTTATCTCAGTTCTTC. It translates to CASSYPGLSQFF.

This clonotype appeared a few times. CDR3 region: CASSVGVTGVEQYF. The CDR3 nucleotides read TGTGCCAGCAGCGTAGGGGTGACAGGGGTTGAGCAGTACTTC. The chain is built from TRBV9 and TRBJ2-7, with 8 nucleotides matching TRBD1. J gave up 7 bases and V 0 bases, and 6 bases lay outside the gene matches. Germline V gene sequence: CDR1 SGDLS, CDR2 YYNGEE. The CDR3 spans 14 residues. The complete variable domain, with remaining parts taken from reference TRBV9 and TRBJ2-7, reads DSGVTQTPKHLITATGQRVTLRCSPRSGDLSVYWYQQSLDQGLQFLIQYYNGEERAKGNILERFSAQQFPDLHSELNLSSLELGDSALYFCASSVGVTGVEQYFGPGTRLTVT.

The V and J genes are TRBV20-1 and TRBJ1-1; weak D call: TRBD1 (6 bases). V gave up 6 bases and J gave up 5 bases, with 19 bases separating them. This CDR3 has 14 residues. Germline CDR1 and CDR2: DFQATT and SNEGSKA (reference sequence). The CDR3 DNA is TGCAGTGCCACGCTGCGGGGAGGGGGGACTGAAGCTTTCTTT. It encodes CSATLRGGGTEAFF.